The 2 T cell receptor beta chains below come from one sample, sequenced in a study of blood T cell repertoires in COVID-19. TCRdb keeps only in-frame clones here, not all; method: immunoSEQ multiplex PCR. Of about 26,000 clones in the sample, about 92% were seen once. Sequencing was performed on peripheral blood. These receptors were obtained from a human donor in a cohort sampled during active COVID-19.

CDR3 nucleotide sequence: TGTGCCAGCAGCCGCACAGGAAACACCATATATTTT. This sequence encodes CASSRTGNTIYF. The chain joins TRBV5-6 to TRBJ1-3; D unresolved. This CDR3 spans 12 amino acids. The V gene's germline CDR1 is SGHDT and CDR2 YYEEEE. V was clipped by 4 bases and J by 4 bases, with 6 bases between them.

This rearrangement joins TRBV6-4 to TRBJ1-2; D is possibly TRBD1 (6 bases). From germline, CDR1 is MRHNA and CDR2 SNTAGT. The V and J ends lost 0 bases and 6 bases respectively, with 20 bases between them. This CDR3 has 17 residues. DNA for the CDR3: TGTGCCAGCAGTGACTCAACTACAGGGCTCGCTAAGAATGGCTACACCTTC. Translation: CASSDSTTGLAKNGYTF.